This TCR beta chain stems from a study of human T cells and chemical hapten exposure. Study outcomes and limitations: The donors suffered from alopecia, so their immune response may not match that of healthy people.

This clonotype was detected many times. Its antigen is still unknown. Trimming left V 5 bases short and J 1 base short, with 13 bases between. Germline CDR1 KGHSH, CDR2 LQKENI. The CDR3 length is 15 residues. Sample time point: patch test 2, 6 weeks after DPC sensitization. Treatment meaning: therapeutic diphenylcyclopropenone sensitization with weekly scalp DPC. Authors' processing steps: Samples contained a median of around 89,000 TCRs, with a range of roughly 23,224 to 700,000. TCRdb re-derived calls from the RACE reads in MiXCR, one entry per CDR3 protein. The V and J calls and clone size are TCRdb's, not the authors'. In the table there are 35,000 to 45,000 distinct CDR3 sequences, 8% to 9.5% of which are singletons.

V gene TRBV18 combines with J gene TRBJ2-3; a weak D match, TRBD2 (5 bases). The receptor was derived from a woman aged 40 to 50 with alopecia areata. Some clones in this sample may be carry-over from other donors' samples. The sequencing used whole blood, collected in connection with sensitization to the hapten diphenylcyclopropenone (DPC). CDR3 in amino acids: CASSKDFHRTDTQYF. The DNA of the CDR3 is TGTGCCAGCTCAAAGGACTTCCATCGCACAGATACGCAGTATTTT.